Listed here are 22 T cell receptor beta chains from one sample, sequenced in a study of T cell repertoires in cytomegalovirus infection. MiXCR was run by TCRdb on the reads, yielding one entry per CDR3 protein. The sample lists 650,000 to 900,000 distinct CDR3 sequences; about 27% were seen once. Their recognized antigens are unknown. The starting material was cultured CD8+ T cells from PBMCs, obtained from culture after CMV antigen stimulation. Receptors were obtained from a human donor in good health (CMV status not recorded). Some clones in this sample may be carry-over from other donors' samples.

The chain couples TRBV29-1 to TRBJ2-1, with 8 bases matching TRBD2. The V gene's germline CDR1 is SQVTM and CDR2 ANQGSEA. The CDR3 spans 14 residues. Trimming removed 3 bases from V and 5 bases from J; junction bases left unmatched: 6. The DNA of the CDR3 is TGCAGCGTTGACTCGGGGGGGGCCGACAATGAGCAGTTCTTC. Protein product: CSVDSGGADNEQFF.

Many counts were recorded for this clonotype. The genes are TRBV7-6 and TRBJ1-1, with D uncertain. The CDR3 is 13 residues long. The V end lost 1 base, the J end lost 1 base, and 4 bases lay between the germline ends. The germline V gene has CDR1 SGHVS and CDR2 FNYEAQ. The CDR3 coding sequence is TGTGCCAGCAGCTTAGAACAGAACACTGAAGCTTTCTTT. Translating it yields CASSLEQNTEAFF.

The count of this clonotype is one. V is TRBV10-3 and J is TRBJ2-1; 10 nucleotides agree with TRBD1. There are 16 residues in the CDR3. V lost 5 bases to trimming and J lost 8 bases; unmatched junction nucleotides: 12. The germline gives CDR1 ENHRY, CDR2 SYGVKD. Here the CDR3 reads CAISFLRQGARDEQFF. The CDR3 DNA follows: TGTGCCATCAGTTTCTTAAGACAGGGGGCGAGGGATGAGCAGTTCTTC.

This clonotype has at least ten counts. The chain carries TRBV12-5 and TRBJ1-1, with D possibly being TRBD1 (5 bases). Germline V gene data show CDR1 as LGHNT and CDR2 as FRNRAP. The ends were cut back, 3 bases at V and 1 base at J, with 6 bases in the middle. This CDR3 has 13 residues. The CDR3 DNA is TGTGCTAGTGGTTTAGGACAGAACACTGAAGCTTTCTTT. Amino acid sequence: CASGLGQNTEAFF.

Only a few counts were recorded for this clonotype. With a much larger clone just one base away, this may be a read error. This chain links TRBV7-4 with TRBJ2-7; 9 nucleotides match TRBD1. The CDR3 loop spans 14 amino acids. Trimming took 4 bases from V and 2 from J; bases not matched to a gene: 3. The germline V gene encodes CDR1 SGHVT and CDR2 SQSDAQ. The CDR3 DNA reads TGTGCCAGCAGCTCCGGGACAGGGACCTACGAGCAGTACTTC. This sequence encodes CASSSGTGTYEQYF.

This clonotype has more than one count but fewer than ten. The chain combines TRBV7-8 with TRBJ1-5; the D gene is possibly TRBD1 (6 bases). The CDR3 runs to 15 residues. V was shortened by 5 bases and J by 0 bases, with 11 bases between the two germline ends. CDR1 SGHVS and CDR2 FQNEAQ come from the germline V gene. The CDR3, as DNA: TGTGCCAGCAGCCTAGGGACACATAGCAATCAGCCCCAGCATTTT. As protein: CASSLGTHSNQPQHF.

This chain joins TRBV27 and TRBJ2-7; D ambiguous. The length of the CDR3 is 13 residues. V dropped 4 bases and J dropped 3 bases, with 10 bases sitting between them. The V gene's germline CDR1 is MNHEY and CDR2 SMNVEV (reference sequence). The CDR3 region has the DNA TGTGCCAGCAGTTCCCTAGACAACTACGAGCAGTACTTC. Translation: CASSSLDNYEQYF.

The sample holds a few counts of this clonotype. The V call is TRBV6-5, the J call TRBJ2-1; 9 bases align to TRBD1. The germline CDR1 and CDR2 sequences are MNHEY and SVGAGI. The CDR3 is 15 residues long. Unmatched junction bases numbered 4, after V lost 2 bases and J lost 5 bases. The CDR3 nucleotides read TGTGCCAGCAGTTACCCGGGACAGGGTCACAATGAGCAGTTCTTC. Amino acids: CASSYPGQGHNEQFF.

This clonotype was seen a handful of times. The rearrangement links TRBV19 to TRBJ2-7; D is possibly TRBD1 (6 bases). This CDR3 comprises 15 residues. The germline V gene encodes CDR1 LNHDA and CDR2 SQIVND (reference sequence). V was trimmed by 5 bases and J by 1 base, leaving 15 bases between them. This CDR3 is CASSAREQGSYEQYF. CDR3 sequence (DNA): TGTGCCAGTAGTGCGAGGGAACAGGGTTCCTACGAGCAGTACTTC.

CDR3: CASSRTPDTQYF. In DNA, the CDR3 is TGCGCCAGCAGCCGCACCCCAGATACGCAGTATTTT. The chain has TRBV4-3 and TRBJ2-3; D not resolved. The germline V gene has CDR1 LGHNA and CDR2 YSLEER. This CDR3 spans 12 amino acids. The V end was cut by 4 bases, the J end by 4 bases, with 6 bases between.

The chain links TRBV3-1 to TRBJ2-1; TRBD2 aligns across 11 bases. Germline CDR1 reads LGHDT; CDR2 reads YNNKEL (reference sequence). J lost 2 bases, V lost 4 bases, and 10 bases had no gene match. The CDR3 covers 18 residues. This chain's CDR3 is CASSPEALGLAAYNEQFF. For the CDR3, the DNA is TGTGCCAGCAGCCCCGAGGCCTTGGGACTAGCGGCCTACAATGAGCAGTTCTTC.

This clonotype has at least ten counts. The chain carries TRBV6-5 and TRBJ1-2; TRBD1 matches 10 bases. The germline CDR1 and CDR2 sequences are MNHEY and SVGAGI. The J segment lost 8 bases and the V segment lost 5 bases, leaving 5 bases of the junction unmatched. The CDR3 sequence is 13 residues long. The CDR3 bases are TGTGCCAGCAGTGGGGACAGGGGAGGAGGCTACACCTTC. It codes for CASSGDRGGGYTF.

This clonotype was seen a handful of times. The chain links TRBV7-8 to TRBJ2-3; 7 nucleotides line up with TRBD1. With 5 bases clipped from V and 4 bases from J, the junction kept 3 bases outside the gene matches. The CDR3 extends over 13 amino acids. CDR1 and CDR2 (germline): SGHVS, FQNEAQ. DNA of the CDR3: TGTGCCAGCAGCCGCGGACAGGCAGATACGCAGTATTTT. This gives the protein CASSRGQADTQYF.

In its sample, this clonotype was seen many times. CDR3 sequence (DNA): TGTGCCAGCAGAACCTCCGACGGGGAGCTGTTTTTT. This translates into CASRTSDGELFF. The rearrangement links TRBV7-6 to TRBJ2-2; D gene unclear. Germline values: CDR1 SGHVS, CDR2 FNYEAQ. Trimming pared 6 bases from V and 7 bases from J, leaving 9 bases between. The CDR3 runs to 12 residues.

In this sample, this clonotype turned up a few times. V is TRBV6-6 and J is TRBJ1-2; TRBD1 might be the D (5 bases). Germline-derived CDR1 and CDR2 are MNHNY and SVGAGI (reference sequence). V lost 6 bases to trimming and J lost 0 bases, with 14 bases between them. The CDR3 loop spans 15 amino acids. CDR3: CASSPGAAPNYGYTF. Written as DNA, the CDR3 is TGTGCCAGCAGCCCTGGGGCAGCTCCTAACTATGGCTACACCTTC.

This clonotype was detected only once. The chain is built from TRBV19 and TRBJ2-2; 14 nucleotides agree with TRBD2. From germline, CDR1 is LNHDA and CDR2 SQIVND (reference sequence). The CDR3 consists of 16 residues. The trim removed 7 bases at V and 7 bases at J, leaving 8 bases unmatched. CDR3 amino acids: CASMETSGGVFGELFF. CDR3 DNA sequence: TGTGCCAGTATGGAGACTAGCGGGGGGGTGTTCGGGGAGCTGTTTTTT.

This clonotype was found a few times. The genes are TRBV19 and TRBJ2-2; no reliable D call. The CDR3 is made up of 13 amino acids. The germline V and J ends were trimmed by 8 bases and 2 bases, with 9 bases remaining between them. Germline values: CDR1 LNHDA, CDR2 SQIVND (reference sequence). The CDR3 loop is CASDSFNTGELFF. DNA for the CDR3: TGTGCCAGTGACTCTTTTAACACCGGGGAGCTGTTTTTT.

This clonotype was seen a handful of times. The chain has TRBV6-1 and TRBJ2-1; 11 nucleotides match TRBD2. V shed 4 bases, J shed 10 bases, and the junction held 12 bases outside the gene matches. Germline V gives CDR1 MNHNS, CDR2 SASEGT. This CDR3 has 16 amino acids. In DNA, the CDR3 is TGTGCCAGCAGTGCCTACCCTAGCGGGGGGCCAGTCGAGCAGTTCTTC. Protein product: CASSAYPSGGPVEQFF.

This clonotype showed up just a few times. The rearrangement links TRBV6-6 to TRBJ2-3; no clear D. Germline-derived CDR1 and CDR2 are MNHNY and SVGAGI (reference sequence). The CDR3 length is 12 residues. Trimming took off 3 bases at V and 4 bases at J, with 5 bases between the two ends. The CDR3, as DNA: TGTGCCAGCAGTTATGGCCCAGATACGCAGTATTTT. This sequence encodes CASSYGPDTQYF.

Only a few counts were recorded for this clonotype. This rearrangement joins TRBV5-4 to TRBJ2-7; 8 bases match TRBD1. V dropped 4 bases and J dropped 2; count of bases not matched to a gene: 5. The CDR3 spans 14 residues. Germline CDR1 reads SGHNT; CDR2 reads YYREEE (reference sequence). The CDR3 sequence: CASSLYRGTYEQYF. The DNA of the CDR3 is TGTGCCAGCAGCCTTTACAGGGGGACCTACGAGCAGTACTTC. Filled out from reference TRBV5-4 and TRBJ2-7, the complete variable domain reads ETGVTQSPTHLIKTRGQQVTLRCSSQSGHNTVSWYQQALGQGPQFIFQYYREEENGRGNFPPRFSGLQFPNYSSELNVNALELDDSALYLCASSLYRGTYEQYFGPGTRLTVT.

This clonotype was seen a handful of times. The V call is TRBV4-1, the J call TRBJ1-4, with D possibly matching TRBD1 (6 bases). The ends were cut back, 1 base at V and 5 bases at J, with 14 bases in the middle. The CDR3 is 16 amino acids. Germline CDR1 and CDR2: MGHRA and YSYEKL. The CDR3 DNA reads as TGCGCCAGCAGCCAAGTTTGGCAAGGGGGGAATGAAAAACTGTTTTTT. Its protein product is CASSQVWQGGNEKLFF.

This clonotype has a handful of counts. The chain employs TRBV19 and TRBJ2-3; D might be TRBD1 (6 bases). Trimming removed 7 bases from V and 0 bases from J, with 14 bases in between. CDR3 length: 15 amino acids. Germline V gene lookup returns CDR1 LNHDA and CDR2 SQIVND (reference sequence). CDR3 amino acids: CASTERTASTDTQYF. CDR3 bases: TGTGCCAGTACGGAGCGGACAGCTAGCACAGATACGCAGTATTTT.